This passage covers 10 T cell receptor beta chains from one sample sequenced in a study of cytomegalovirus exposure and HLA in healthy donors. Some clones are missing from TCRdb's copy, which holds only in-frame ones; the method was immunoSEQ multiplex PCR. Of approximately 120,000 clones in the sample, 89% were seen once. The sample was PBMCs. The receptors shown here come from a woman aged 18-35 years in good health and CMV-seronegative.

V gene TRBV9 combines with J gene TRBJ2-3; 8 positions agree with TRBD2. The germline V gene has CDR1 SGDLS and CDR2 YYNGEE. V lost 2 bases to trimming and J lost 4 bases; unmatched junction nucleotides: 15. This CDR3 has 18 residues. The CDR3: CASSVGTGLANPADTQYF. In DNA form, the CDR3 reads TGTGCCAGCAGCGTGGGGACTGGACTAGCCAACCCGGCAGATACGCAGTATTTT.

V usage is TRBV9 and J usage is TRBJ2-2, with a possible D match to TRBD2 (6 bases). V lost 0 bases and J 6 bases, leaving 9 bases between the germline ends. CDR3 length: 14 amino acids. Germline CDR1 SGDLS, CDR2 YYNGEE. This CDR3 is CASSVGGGPGELFF. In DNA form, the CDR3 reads TGTGCCAGCAGCGTAGGAGGAGGGCCCGGGGAGCTGTTTTTT.

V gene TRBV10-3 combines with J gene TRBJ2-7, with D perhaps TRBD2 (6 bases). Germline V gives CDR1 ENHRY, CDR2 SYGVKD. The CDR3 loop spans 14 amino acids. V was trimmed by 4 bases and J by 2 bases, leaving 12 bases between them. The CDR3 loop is CAISVAGSAYEQYF. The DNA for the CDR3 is TGTGCCATCAGTGTTGCGGGGAGTGCCTACGAGCAGTACTTC.

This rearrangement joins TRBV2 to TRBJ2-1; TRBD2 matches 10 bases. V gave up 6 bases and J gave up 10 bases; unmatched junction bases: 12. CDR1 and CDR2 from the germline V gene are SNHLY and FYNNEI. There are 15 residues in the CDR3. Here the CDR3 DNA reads TGTGCCAGCAGGGCGGGACTAGCGAACATTAAAGAGCAGTTCTTC. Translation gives CASRAGLANIKEQFF.

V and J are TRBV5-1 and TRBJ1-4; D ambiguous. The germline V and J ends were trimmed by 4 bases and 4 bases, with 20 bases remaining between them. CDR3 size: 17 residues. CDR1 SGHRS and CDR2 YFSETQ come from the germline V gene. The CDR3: CASSLEPGLMGNEKLFF. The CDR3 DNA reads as TGCGCCAGCAGCCTGGAGCCGGGGTTGATGGGTAATGAAAAACTGTTTTTT.

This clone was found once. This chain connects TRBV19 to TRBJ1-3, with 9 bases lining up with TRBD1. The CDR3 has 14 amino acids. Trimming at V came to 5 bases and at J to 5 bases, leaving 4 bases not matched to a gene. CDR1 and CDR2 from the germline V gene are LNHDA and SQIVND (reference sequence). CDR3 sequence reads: CASSPGTGRNTIYF. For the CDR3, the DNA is TGTGCCAGTAGTCCAGGGACAGGGAGAAACACCATATATTTT.

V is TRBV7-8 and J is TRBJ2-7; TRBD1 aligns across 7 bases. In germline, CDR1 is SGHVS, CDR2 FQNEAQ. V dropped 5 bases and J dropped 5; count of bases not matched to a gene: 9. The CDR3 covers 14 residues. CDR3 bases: TGTGCCAGCAGCCGACAGGGTCTTACGCACGAGCAGTACTTC. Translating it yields CASSRQGLTHEQYF. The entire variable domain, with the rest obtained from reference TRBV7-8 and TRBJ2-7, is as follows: GAGVSQSPRYKVAKRGQDVALRCDPISGHVSLFWYQQALGQGPEFLTYFQNEAQLDKSGLPSDRFFAERPEGSVSTLKIQRTQQEDSAVYLCASSRQGLTHEQYFGPGTRLTVT.

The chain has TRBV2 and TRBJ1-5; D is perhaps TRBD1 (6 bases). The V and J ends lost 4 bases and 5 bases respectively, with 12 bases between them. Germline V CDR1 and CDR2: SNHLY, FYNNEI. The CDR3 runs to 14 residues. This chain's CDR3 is CASSGQEIDQPQHF. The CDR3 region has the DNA TGTGCCAGCAGTGGACAGGAGATCGATCAGCCCCAGCATTTT.

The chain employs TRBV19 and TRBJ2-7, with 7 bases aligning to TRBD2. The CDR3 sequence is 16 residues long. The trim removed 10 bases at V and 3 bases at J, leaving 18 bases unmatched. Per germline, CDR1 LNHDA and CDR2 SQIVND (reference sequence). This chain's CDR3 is CATVPKAGGTNYEQYF. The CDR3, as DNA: TGTGCCACAGTCCCGAAGGCCGGGGGGACGAACTACGAGCAGTACTTC.

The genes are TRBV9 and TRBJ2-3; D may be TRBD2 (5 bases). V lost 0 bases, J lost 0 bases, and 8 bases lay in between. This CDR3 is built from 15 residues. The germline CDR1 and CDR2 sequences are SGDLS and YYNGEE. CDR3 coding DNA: TGTGCCAGCAGCGTAGGTGGAGGTAGCACAGATACGCAGTATTTT. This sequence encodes CASSVGGGSTDTQYF.